This TCR beta chain was obtained from a study of response to subunit inactivated influenza vaccine. General study points: The study's authors posited that every seasonal influenza vaccination enlists few new T cells.

As regards this clonotype: Its cognate antigen is unknown.

CDR3 length: 14 amino acids. Germline CDR1 and CDR2: MNHEY and SVGAGI. Trimming pared 0 bases from V and 3 bases from J, leaving 8 bases between. TCRdb re-called the RT-PCR reads through MiXCR, storing one row per CDR3 protein. The data contain roughly 790,000 distinct CDR3 sequences, roughly 20% of them singletons. V gene TRBV6-5 combines with J gene TRBJ1-1, with D maybe TRBD1 (5 bases). The receptor comes from a middle-aged man who received an inactivated influenza vaccine. The starting material was PBMCs from blood, obtained roughly 5 days after vaccination. The CDR3 region is CASSYSGVDTEAFF. CDR3 sequence (DNA): TGTGCCAGCAGTTACTCAGGGGTGGACACTGAAGCTTTCTTT.